The subject of this entry is one T cell receptor (beta chain). The PCR had 60 Vbeta and 13 Jbeta primers. Profiled with immunoSEQ multiplex PCR; TCRdb holds only in-frame clones, not every one. This sample has about 150,000 clones, with roughly 9.7% found just once. This sample was included in a study of cytomegalovirus exposure and HLA in healthy donors. The V gene end was trimmed by 4 bases and the J gene end by 8 bases; junction bases not matched to a gene: 13. This CDR3 region has 16 residues. Per the germline V gene, CDR1 is SGHDT and CDR2 is YYEEEE. What was sequenced was PBMCs. This TCR derives from a man in his fifties in good health and CMV-seronegative. J is TRBJ2-7 and V is TRBV5-6, with 12 bases identical to TRBD1. The CDR3 loop is CASSLPPGTGGAKQYF. CDR3 bases: TGTGCCAGCAGCCTTCCCCCAGGGACAGGGGGCGCGAAGCAGTACTTC.